This T cell receptor (beta chain) is from a study of cytomegalovirus exposure and HLA in healthy donors. Whole-study results and caveats: Among immune exposure information, only CMV serostatus was available. V- and J-gene trimming of TCR beta was linked (in a later analysis) to a missense DCLRE1C variant. The study flagged 150 to 200 TCR beta chains as cytomegalovirus-associated.

Researchers ran the PCR with 60 Vbeta and 13 Jbeta primers. The protocol was immunoSEQ multiplex PCR, while the TCRdb copy is restricted to in-frame clones and leaves out a portion. The sample records about 130,000 clones, 73% being singletons. Points on this clone: No antigen is known for it.

Although they were nominally healthy when sampled, donors likely had unrecorded immune exposures. The germline V gene has CDR1 SGHRS and CDR2 YFSETQ. V was trimmed by 2 bases and J by 2 bases, leaving 10 bases between them. The CDR3 loop spans 14 amino acids. The gene calls are TRBV5-1 and TRBJ1-1; TRBD1 is a possible D gene (6 bases). The clonotype originates from a woman in her forties in good health and CMV-seropositive. Sequenced sample: PBMCs. The DNA of the CDR3 is TGCGCCAGCAGCTTACAGGGACCAAACACTGAAGCTTTCTTT. It specifies CASSLQGPNTEAFF.